This is a list of T cell receptor beta chains from one sample in a study of T cells in Graves' hyperthyroidism and ophthalmopathy. MiXCR, run by TCRdb on the multiplex PCR reads, gives a single entry per CDR3 protein. This sample has 200,000 to 250,000 distinct CDR3 sequences; about 15% occur once, and the top ten carry 28%. Input material: blood. The origin of the receptors is a young woman with Graves' ophthalmopathy. Each CDR3 is given with its conserved first and last residue. D genes are given only for firm matches. Rows give clone size only sometimes, using once, few, many, or a class for an expanded clone.

TRBD2	TRBV5-5	NA	TRBJ2-1	CASSLGLAGGKNEQFF	TGTGCCAGCAGCTTAGGACTAGCGGGAGGAAAAAATGAGCAGTTCTTC
NA	TRBV5-1	many	TRBJ2-1	CASSLVATGNEQFF	TGCGCCAGCAGCTTGGTGGCTACTGGGAATGAGCAGTTCTTC
NA	TRBV4-3	many	TRBJ2-1	CASSQAPRDEQFF	TGCGCCAGCAGCCAAGCGCCTAGGGATGAGCAGTTCTTC
NA	TRBV6-1	many	TRBJ1-1	CASSWDKRWTEAFF	TGTGCCAGCAGCTGGGACAAGAGGTGGACTGAAGCTTTCTTT
TRBD2	TRBV9	NA	TRBJ2-3	CASSVASLAGVGDTQYF	TGTGCCAGCAGCGTAGCCTCTCTAGCGGGAGTGGGAGATACGCAGTATTTT
NA	TRBV11-2	NA	TRBJ1-1	CASSLDHRTAEAFF	TGTGCCAGCAGCTTAGATCACAGGACCGCTGAAGCTTTCTTT
TRBD1	TRBV19	NA	TRBJ1-6	CASKGAEYNSPLHF	TGTGCCAGTAAGGGGGCAGAATATAATTCACCCCTCCACTTT
NA	TRBV11-3	many	TRBJ1-1	CASSQLERAEAFF	TGTGCCAGCAGCCAATTGGAGCGAGCTGAAGCTTTCTTT
NA	TRBV2	many	TRBJ2-1	CAGSEEGGYYNEQFF	TGTGCCGGCAGTGAAGAGGGGGGATACTACAATGAGCAGTTCTTC
NA	TRBV19	many	TRBJ2-7	CASSKGLPVLYEQYF	TGTGCCAGTAGTAAAGGGCTCCCGGTTTTGTACGAGCAGTACTTC
NA	TRBV5-1	many	TRBJ1-1	CASSMEYPGTEAFF	TGCGCCAGCAGCATGGAATACCCCGGAACTGAAGCTTTCTTT
TRBD2	TRBV7-3	many	TRBJ2-3	CASSLMAPGGGTDTQYF	TGTGCCAGCAGCTTAATGGCTCCGGGGGGTGGCACAGATACGCAGTATTTT
NA	TRBV30	many	TRBJ1-1	CAWSPLGRDTEAFF	TGTGCCTGGAGTCCATTAGGGAGGGACACTGAAGCTTTCTTT
NA	TRBV6-5	many	TRBJ2-1	CASSYGRSQHNEQFF	TGTGCCAGCAGTTACGGACGAAGTCAGCACAATGAGCAGTTCTTC
TRBD1	TRBV3-1	many	TRBJ2-1	CASSRQGVGDYNEQFF	TGTGCCAGCAGCCGTCAGGGGGTTGGAGACTACAATGAGCAGTTCTTC
NA	TRBV7-9	many	TRBJ1-4	CASSLAPWTKSNEKLFF	TGTGCCAGCAGCTTAGCACCGTGGACAAAATCTAATGAAAAACTGTTTTTT
NA	TRBV28	NA	TRBJ2-7	CASSLPYEQYF	TGTGCCAGCAGTTTACCTTACGAGCAGTACTTC
TRBD2	TRBV9	many	TRBJ2-7	CASSRGEVGSYEQYF	TGTGCCAGCAGCCGGGGGGAGGTAGGATCCTACGAGCAGTACTTC
TRBD1	TRBV24-1	many	TRBJ2-7	CATSDPRQGSNYEQYF	TGTGCCACCAGTGATCCGAGACAGGGGTCGAACTACGAGCAGTACTTC
NA	TRBV24-1	many	TRBJ2-1	CATSDSGPRNEQFF	TGTGCCACCAGTGATTCCGGGCCGAGGAATGAGCAGTTCTTC
TRBD1	TRBV5-6	NA	TRBJ2-7	CASSRWTGFVSYEQYF	TGTGCCAGCAGCCGTTGGACAGGGTTTGTCTCCTACGAGCAGTACTTC
NA	TRBV28	many	TRBJ2-2	CAVQQGFGELFF	TGTGCCGTTCAACAGGGATTCGGGGAGCTGTTTTTT
NA	TRBV5-6	few	TRBJ2-2	CASSTYGLDGELFF	TGTGCCAGCAGCACCTACGGACTCGACGGGGAGCTGTTTTTT
TRBD1	TRBV5-1	many	TRBJ1-2	CASSPGQGAEGYTF	TGCGCCAGCAGCCCGGGACAGGGGGCAGAAGGCTACACCTTC
TRBD1	TRBV20-1	many	TRBJ2-2	CSARDPRTGNTGELFF	TGCAGTGCTAGAGATCCCCGGACAGGAAACACCGGGGAGCTGTTTTTT
NA	TRBV24-1	few	TRBJ2-2	CATNLSQWDGELFF	TGTGCCACCAATCTTTCCCAGTGGGACGGGGAGCTGTTTTTT
NA	TRBV5-6	NA	TRBJ1-2	CASSRTNYGYTF	TGTGCCAGCAGCCGAACTAACTATGGCTACACCTTC
NA	TRBV3-1	NA	TRBJ2-4	CASSQRDGKNIQYF	TGTGCCAGCAGCCAAAGGGACGGCAAAAACATTCAGTACTTC
TRBD2	TRBV5-1	NA	TRBJ2-1	CASSSLPTSGSPNEQFF	TGCGCCAGCAGCAGCTTGCCCACTAGCGGGAGTCCCAATGAGCAGTTCTTC
NA	TRBV6-5	many	TRBJ1-4	CASSYSPDRHNEKLFF	TGTGCCAGCAGTTACTCGCCCGACAGGCATAATGAAAAACTGTTTTTT
TRBD1	TRBV20-1	many	TRBJ2-6	CSARITGGYSWTGANVLTF	TGCAGTGCTAGAATCACAGGGGGTTACAGTTGGACTGGGGCCAACGTCCTGACTTTC
NA	TRBV4-2	NA	TRBJ1-1	CASSQDPLGGLSAEAFF	TGTGCCAGCAGCCAAGACCCCCTGGGAGGGCTGTCCGCTGAAGCTTTCTTT
NA	TRBV6-2/TRBV6-3	few	TRBJ2-7	CASSPLYKQYF	TGTGCCAGCAGCCCCCTCTACAAGCAGTACTTC
NA	TRBV11-2	many	TRBJ2-1	CASSPSLVLSSPAGNEQFF	TGTGCCAGCAGCCCTAGTCTCGTGTTGTCATCCCCCGCGGGAAATGAGCAGTTCTTC
TRBD1	TRBV2	NA	TRBJ2-2	CASSGQGSTGELFF	TGTGCCAGCAGTGGACAGGGGAGCACCGGGGAGCTGTTTTTT
TRBD1	TRBV6-1	NA	TRBJ1-2	CASSRQGDGYTF	TGTGCCAGCAGCCGACAGGGTGATGGCTACACCTTC
TRBD2	TRBV27	many	TRBJ2-3	CASRWGLASGGTQYF	TGTGCCAGCAGATGGGGACTAGCTTCAGGTGGAACGCAGTATTTT
TRBD2	TRBV20-1	many	TRBJ2-1	CSAGGASGGAPNNEQFF	TGCAGTGCTGGGGGAGCTAGCGGGGGGGCACCCAACAATGAGCAGTTCTTC
NA	TRBV6-1	many	TRBJ1-2	CASSEPETAFVGGYTF	TGTGCCAGCAGTGAGCCTGAGACGGCCTTCGTGGGGGGCTACACCTTC
NA	TRBV5-6	NA	TRBJ2-1	CAGRDHFGNEQLF	TGTGCCGGCAGGGACCATTTTGGGAATGAGCAGCTCTTC
NA	TRBV6-1	many	TRBJ2-5	CASSQHFTPGTEAQYF	TGTGCCAGCAGTCAACACTTTACACCGGGGACTGAGGCCCAGTACTTC
TRBD1	TRBV28	many	TRBJ1-5	CASSRGLGNQPQHF	TGTGCCAGCAGTAGGGGGCTGGGGAATCAGCCCCAGCATTTT
NA	TRBV28	many	TRBJ1-1	CASSSYRRANTEAFF	TGTGCCAGCAGTTCGTATAGAAGGGCGAACACTGAAGCTTTCTTT
TRBD1	TRBV9	many	TRBJ1-2	CASSAGPGTGVGYTF	TGTGCCAGCAGCGCAGGCCCCGGGACAGGGGTCGGCTACACCTTC
NA	TRBV20-1	once	TRBJ2-1	CSVKNNEQFF	TGCAGTGTCAAAAACAATGAGCAGTTCTTC
TRBD2	TRBV9	many	TRBJ2-7	CASSASLAGVGSEQYF	TGTGCCAGCAGCGCATCATTAGCGGGAGTCGGATCCGAGCAGTACTTC
NA	TRBV4-2	many	TRBJ2-3	CASSRKGASGLRSTDTQYF	TGTGCCAGCAGCCGGAAGGGGGCTAGCGGGTTACGGAGCACAGATACGCAGTATTTT
NA	TRBV28	many	TRBJ2-5	CASSLMKETQYF	TGTGCCAGCAGTTTGATGAAGGAGACCCAGTACTTC
NA	TRBV20-1	NA	TRBJ1-5	CSARTREGPQHF	TGCAGTGCCCGGACACGGGAGGGGCCCCAGCATTTT
NA	TRBV9	many	TRBJ1-1	CASSRGGSDTEAFF	TGTGCCAGCAGCCGTGGAGGGTCGGACACTGAAGCTTTCTTT
TRBD1	TRBV2	many	TRBJ1-2	CASSEGTAIANYGYTF	TGTGCCAGCAGTGAGGGGACAGCGATAGCTAACTATGGCTACACCTTC
TRBD1	TRBV6-1	many	TRBJ2-2	CASSRSAGGTGELFF	TGTGCCAGCAGCCGCAGTGCAGGGGGCACCGGGGAGCTGTTTTTT
TRBD1	TRBV6-5	many	TRBJ2-1	CASSYYRGDEQFF	TGTGCCAGCAGTTACTACAGGGGGGATGAGCAGTTCTTC
TRBD2	TRBV9	many	TRBJ2-7	CASSPAGGPHEQYF	TGTGCCAGCAGCCCAGCGGGAGGGCCCCACGAGCAGTACTTC
TRBD2	TRBV29-1	NA	TRBJ2-1	CSGAGTSGRYEQFF	TGCAGCGGGGCCGGGACTAGCGGGAGGTATGAGCAGTTCTTC
NA	TRBV6-1	NA	TRBJ2-3	CASSEDQDWDTQYF	TGTGCCAGCAGTGAAGATCAGGACTGGGATACGCAGTATTTT
TRBD2	TRBV27	many	TRBJ2-1	CASSLSGTSFGEQFF	TGTGCCAGCAGTCTTTCCGGGACTAGCTTTGGAGAGCAGTTCTTC
NA	TRBV9	many	TRBJ2-7	CASSPTQGFYEQYF	TGTGCCAGCAGTCCCACACAAGGATTCTACGAGCAGTACTTC
NA	TRBV20-1	many	TRBJ2-5	CSAGRGLHRGETQYF	TGCAGTGCTGGAAGGGGCCTGCACCGAGGGGAGACCCAGTACTTC
NA	TRBV7-7	NA	TRBJ2-1	CASSLERSNEQFF	TGTGCTAGCAGCTTAGAGCGGTCGAATGAGCAGTTCTTC